These 7 T cell receptor beta chains share one sample of origin, sequenced in a study of T cell changes during pregnancy in multiple sclerosis. Profiling relied on immunoSEQ multiplex PCR, and the TCRdb table lists in-frame clones only, not all of them. In the table there are tens of thousands of clones, 91% of which are singletons. The material sequenced was peripheral blood, taken after pregnancy. The receptors were gathered from a female donor in good health, enrolled as a control in a pregnancy study.

The rearrangement joins TRBV14 to TRBJ2-7; D may be TRBD1 (6 bases). The CDR3 runs 15 residues. Germline values: CDR1 SGHDN, CDR2 FVKESK. V dropped 3 bases and J dropped 5 bases, with 17 bases sitting between them. CDR3 sequence (DNA): TGTGCCAGCAGCCACCGGGACATCCTAAGCGACGAGCAGTACTTC. It encodes CASSHRDILSDEQYF.

The chain couples TRBV30 to TRBJ2-7; 8 bases agree with TRBD2. V dropped 1 base and J dropped 6; count of bases not matched to a gene: 11. In germline, CDR1 is GTSNPN, CDR2 SVGIG (reference sequence). This CDR3 is built from 15 residues. The CDR3 reads CAWSALPGGLPEQYF. As DNA, the CDR3 is TGTGCCTGGAGTGCCCTTCCGGGGGGGCTCCCCGAGCAGTACTTC.

V and J are TRBV14 and TRBJ1-1; TRBD1 might be the D (5 bases). The germline CDR1 and CDR2 sequences are SGHDN and FVKESK. Between the trimmed V and J ends, which lost 3 bases and 1 base, there was a span of 9 bases. This CDR3 region has 14 residues. The CDR3 loop is CASSQGDSNTEAFF. CDR3 coding DNA: TGTGCCAGCAGCCAGGGGGACTCGAACACTGAAGCTTTCTTT.

The chain carries TRBV7-2 and TRBJ2-6; D call uncertain. This CDR3 comprises 15 residues. CDR1 and CDR2 from the germline V gene are SGHTA and FQGNSA. V lost 2 bases and J lost 0, with 5 bases in between. The DNA for the CDR3 is TGTGCCAGCAGCTTATCCGTCTCTGGGGCCAACGTCCTGACTTTC. Translated, it gives CASSLSVSGANVLTF.

The V call is TRBV7-9, the J call TRBJ2-5; 7 positions match TRBD1. V gave up 1 base and J gave up 5 bases; unmatched junction bases: 10. Germline CDR1 is SEHNR and CDR2 is FQNEAQ (reference sequence). The CDR3 has 16 residues. The DNA for the CDR3 is TGTGCCAGCAGCTTAGTTCCACAGGGGATGTCGGAGACCCAGTACTTC. Amino acid sequence: CASSLVPQGMSETQYF.

This clone has only one observation. The chain has TRBV30 and TRBJ1-4; perhaps TRBD1 as D (6 bases). Germline CDR1 reads GTSNPN; CDR2 reads SVGIG (reference sequence). The CDR3 is 16 residues long. V lost 3 bases to trimming and J lost 4 bases, with 18 bases between them. The CDR3 DNA sequence: TGTGCCTGGAGCCCTGACAGGAGCCCTTTTAATGAAAAACTGTTTTTT. Residues: CAWSPDRSPFNEKLFF.

The chain joins TRBV9 to TRBJ1-2, with 7 positions matching TRBD1. The CDR3 spans 13 residues. The germline V gene encodes CDR1 SGDLS and CDR2 YYNGEE. The J segment lost 4 bases and the V segment lost 4 bases, leaving 4 bases of the junction unmatched. The CDR3 protein is CASSQTGVYGYTF. The CDR3 DNA sequence: TGTGCCAGCAGCCAAACAGGGGTCTATGGCTACACCTTC. The full variable domain, completed using reference TRBV9 and TRBJ1-2, is DSGVTQTPKHLITATGQRVTLRCSPRSGDLSVYWYQQSLDQGLQFLIQYYNGEERAKGNILERFSAQQFPDLHSELNLSSLELGDSALYFCASSQTGVYGYTFGSGTRLTVV.